This T cell receptor beta chain was documented in a study of blood T cells in healthy people across ages. Every sample gave at least 5 micrograms of total RNA when it was extracted. On this clonotype itself: Antigen unknown.

The study's findings and limits: Donors of long life had a larger count of naive CD4+ cells and greater diversity than aged donors.

Alongside a J-beta primer mix, a sample-barcoded 5' primer served in a second PCR lasting about 7 to 11 cycles. TCRdb re-called the 5' RACE reads with MiXCR, one entry per CDR3 protein. The data contain more than 1,400,000 distinct CDR3 sequences, approximately 42% of them singletons. There are 13 residues in the CDR3. The V and J ends lost 5 bases and 0 bases, in that order; junction bases with no gene match: 2. The germline gives CDR1 DFQATT, CDR2 SNEGSKA (reference sequence). The chain joins TRBV20-1 to TRBJ2-3; 7 bases map to TRBD2. The sequence was obtained from a woman aged 18-35 years in good health. The sample consisted of blood. In DNA, the CDR3 is TGCAGTGCTGTTAGCGGGAGCACAGATACGCAGTATTTT. It specifies CSAVSGSTDTQYF.